What follows are 16 T cell receptor beta chains derived from one specimen sequenced in a study of shared T cell receptors in the human thymus. The repertoire was sequenced with immunoSEQ multiplex PCR; TCRdb's copy has only in-frame clones and lacks some. The sample contains 600,000 or so clones, 70% to 90% of which appear only once. These data were also reused for a study on human thymus T cells.

Input material: thymocytes. The receptors shown here come from a boy under three years old with a congenital heart defect.

The chain has TRBV9 and TRBJ2-3; 8 positions agree with TRBD2. With V trimmed by 0 bases and J by 2 bases, 5 bases remained unmatched. The CDR3 is 16 amino acids. In germline, CDR1 is SGDLS, CDR2 YYNGEE. CDR3: CASSVGGGGITDTQYF. CDR3 bases: TGTGCCAGCAGCGTAGGTGGCGGGGGGATCACAGATACGCAGTATTTT.

This clone was seen only once. The chain is built from TRBV5-6 and TRBJ2-7; D not resolved. V lost 1 base, J lost 7 bases, and 18 bases lay in between. The germline gives CDR1 SGHDT, CDR2 YYEEEE. This CDR3 region has 15 residues. This chain's CDR3 is CASSLRSLGFGEQYF. The CDR3 bases are TGTGCCAGCAGCTTGAGATCACTTGGTTTCGGGGAGCAGTACTTC. Full variable domain (remainder filled in from reference TRBV5-6 and TRBJ2-7): DAGVTQSPTHLIKTRGQQVTLRCSPKSGHDTVSWYQQALGQGPQFIFQYYEEEERQRGNFPDRFSGHQFPNYSSELNVNALLLGDSALYLCASSLRSLGFGEQYFGPGTRLTVT.

In DNA, the CDR3 is TGTGCCAGCAGTGAGGGACTAGCCAAAAACATTCAGTACTTC. This translates into CASSEGLAKNIQYF. The chain combines TRBV25-1 with TRBJ2-4, with TRBD2 as a possible D gene (6 bases). V gave up 3 bases and J gave up 0 bases, with 6 bases separating them. This CDR3 is built from 14 residues. CDR1 is MGHDK, CDR2 SYGVNS, per germline.

J is TRBJ2-7 and V is TRBV4-3, with 10 positions matching TRBD2. The length of the CDR3 is 15 residues. V gave up 2 bases and J gave up 3 bases; unmatched junction bases: 4. Germline values: CDR1 LGHNA, CDR2 YSLEER. The CDR3, as DNA: TGCGCCAGCAGCCAAATAGCGGGGGGACTCTACGAGCAGTACTTC. Protein product: CASSQIAGGLYEQYF.

This clone appeared once. This chain uses TRBV6-1 with TRBJ1-5, with 9 bases lining up with TRBD1. This CDR3 has 14 amino acids. Germline V CDR1 and CDR2: MNHNS, SASEGT. After removal of 5 bases from V and 7 bases from J, the junction contained 6 bases not matched to a gene. CDR3 amino acids: CASSTGQGKQPQHF. The CDR3 region has the DNA TGTGCCAGCAGTACAGGACAGGGGAAACAGCCCCAGCATTTT.

The chain carries TRBV4-3 and TRBJ2-5, with 7 bases fitting TRBD2. Germline V lookup: CDR1 LGHNA, CDR2 YSLEER. J was trimmed by 5 bases and V by 0 bases; bases with no gene match: 9. This CDR3 region has 16 residues. Written as DNA, the CDR3 is TGCGCCAGCAGCCAAGAGCGGGGGATCCCCAAGGAGACCCAGTACTTC. Its translation: CASSQERGIPKETQYF.

This chain uses TRBV28 with TRBJ2-5; a weak D match, TRBD2 (5 bases). Trimming left V 3 bases short and J 4 bases short, with 12 bases between. The CDR3 consists of 14 residues. Germline CDR1 is MDHEN and CDR2 is SYDVKM. CDR3 nucleotides: TGTGCCAGCAGTTTGGGGAGCAGGAGAGAGACCCAGTACTTC. Residues: CASSLGSRRETQYF.

The V and J genes are TRBV4-3 and TRBJ1-2, with 8 bases fitting TRBD1. Germline CDR1 LGHNA, CDR2 YSLEER. The CDR3 totals 15 residues. V lost 3 bases and J lost 2; bases outside the gene matches: 5. The DNA of the CDR3 is TGCGCCAGCAGCCACCCACAGGGGGAAAACTATGGCTACACCTTC. It specifies CASSHPQGENYGYTF.

The genes are TRBV27 and TRBJ2-1; 7 nucleotides match TRBD2. CDR3 length equals 17 residues. V shed 1 base, J shed 1 base, and the junction held 7 bases outside the gene matches. The germline V gene has CDR1 MNHEY and CDR2 SMNVEV (reference sequence). The CDR3 region is CASSLLGGSKSYNEQFF. CDR3 bases: TGTGCCAGCAGTTTATTGGGGGGGTCGAAATCCTACAATGAGCAGTTCTTC.

This clone was detected only once. This sequence joins TRBV4-3 and TRBJ2-3, with 9 bases aligning to TRBD2. Trimming cost V 0 bases and J 4 bases; bases outside gene matches: 8. The CDR3 loop spans 17 amino acids. Per germline, CDR1 LGHNA and CDR2 YSLEER. CDR3 coding DNA: TGCGCCAGCAGCCAAGAAAGGGGGACTAGCAATCCAGATACGCAGTATTTT. Protein: CASSQERGTSNPDTQYF.

The chain joins TRBV27 to TRBJ1-2; 8 nucleotides align to TRBD1. The CDR3 totals 13 residues. Unmatched junction bases numbered 3, after V lost 3 bases and J lost 6 bases. Germline V gene data show CDR1 as MNHEY and CDR2 as SMNVEV (reference sequence). The CDR3 region has the DNA TGTGCCAGCAGTTTCAGACAGGGGAATGGCTACACCTTC. It specifies CASSFRQGNGYTF.

The chain links TRBV30 to TRBJ2-5; TRBD2 is a possible D gene (5 bases). The germline V gene encodes CDR1 GTSNPN and CDR2 SVGIG (reference sequence). Trimming stripped 4 bases from V and 2 bases from J, with 14 bases between. This CDR3 is 14 amino acids long. The CDR3 DNA is TGTGCCTGGATTTCGGACCAGCGGCAAGAGACCCAGTACTTC. The encoded protein is CAWISDQRQETQYF.

For the CDR3, the DNA is TGTGCCAGCAGCCAAGACTTATTCGAGCGGAGCTCCTACGAGCAGTACTTC. Translation gives CASSQDLFERSSYEQYF. V is TRBV4-2 and J is TRBJ2-7, with D possibly being TRBD2 (5 bases). Trimming removed 0 bases from V and 0 bases from J, with 15 bases in between. The CDR3 has 17 amino acids. Per germline, CDR1 LGHNA and CDR2 YNFKEQ.

J is TRBJ2-7 and V is TRBV5-1; D unresolved. Germline CDR1 and CDR2: SGHRS and YFSETQ. CDR3 length equals 13 residues. V dropped 2 bases and J dropped 2 bases, with 8 bases sitting between them. The CDR3 spells CASSFAVTYEQYF. CDR3 DNA: TGCGCCAGCAGCTTCGCGGTGACCTACGAGCAGTACTTC.

Worth noting for this clone: Other DNA variants within this sample encode the same CDR3. The chain couples TRBV27 to TRBJ2-3, with TRBD1 as a possible D gene (6 bases). The V gene lost 0 bases and the J gene lost 3 bases, with 7 bases spanning the gap. Germline V CDR1 and CDR2: MNHEY, SMNVEV (reference sequence). The CDR3 extends over 14 amino acids. CDR3: CASSLSRGTDTQYF. As DNA, the CDR3 is TGTGCCAGCAGTTTATCGAGGGGGACAGATACGCAGTATTTT.

The V gene is TRBV28, the J gene TRBJ2-7; 10 bases fit TRBD1. Germline values: CDR1 MDHEN, CDR2 SYDVKM. This CDR3 is built from 15 residues. V lost 6 bases to trimming and J lost 2 bases; unmatched junction nucleotides: 7. DNA for the CDR3: TGTGCCAGCAGAGGACTCGGGACAGGGGCCTACGAGCAGTACTTC. This encodes CASRGLGTGAYEQYF.